These 10 T cell receptor beta chains came from one sample sequenced in a study of control samples from healthy donors and cancer patients. This table comes from immunoSEQ multiplex PCR, and its TCRdb copy is limited to in-frame clones, with some not included. The table records some 100,000 clones, roughly 83% of them present only once. The specimen sequenced was blood. The receptors originated from a woman younger than 45 in good health.

The chain uses TRBV6-5 and TRBJ1-2; D call uncertain. The V gene lost 4 bases and the J gene lost 8 bases, with 17 bases spanning the gap. Looked up from germline, CDR1 is MNHEY and CDR2 is SVGAGI. The CDR3 consists of 14 residues. The CDR3 DNA is TGTGCCAGCAGTTCTCGGGCCTTAGGGATGGGCTACACCTTC. Translated, it gives CASSSRALGMGYTF.

The genes are TRBV6-2 or TRBV6-3 and TRBJ1-5; TRBD1 agrees at 7 bases. CDR3 length: 15 residues. Germline loops: CDR1 MNHEY, CDR2 SVGEGT. V lost 5 bases, J lost 4 bases, and 8 bases stayed unmatched. The CDR3 here is CASSETGPGNQPQHF. CDR3 nucleotide sequence: TGTGCCAGCAGTGAGACAGGGCCGGGTAATCAGCCCCAGCATTTT.

This clone was seen a single time. The rearrangement links TRBV29-1 to TRBJ1-2; D might be TRBD1 (6 bases). There are 11 residues in the CDR3. Germline values: CDR1 SQVTM, CDR2 ANQGSEA. Deletions cut 6 bases from V and 6 bases from J, with 11 bases between. The CDR3 DNA follows: TGCAGCGTACTAAGACAGGATGGCTACACCTTC. It encodes CSVLRQDGYTF.

The rearrangement links TRBV20-1 to TRBJ1-2, with D perhaps TRBD1 (6 bases). The V end lost 6 bases, the J end lost 7 bases, and 12 bases lay between the germline ends. Germline values: CDR1 DFQATT, CDR2 SNEGSKA (reference sequence). This CDR3 comprises 11 residues. CDR3 residues: CSAPWDIGYTF. The CDR3 coding sequence is TGCAGTGCCCCATGGGACATTGGCTACACCTTC.

This chain connects TRBV9 to TRBJ1-1, with a possible D match to TRBD1 (5 bases). The germline V and J ends were trimmed by 0 bases and 4 bases, with 16 bases remaining between them. Germline V gene data show CDR1 as SGDLS and CDR2 as YYNGEE. CDR3 size: 16 residues. The CDR3 spells CASSVAWGERVTEAFF. The CDR3 DNA sequence: TGTGCCAGCAGCGTAGCTTGGGGGGAGCGGGTCACTGAAGCTTTCTTT.

V and J are TRBV4-3 and TRBJ2-1, with D possibly being TRBD1 (6 bases). Per germline, CDR1 LGHNA and CDR2 YSLEER. V was shortened by 0 bases and J by 8 bases, with 14 bases between the two germline ends. This CDR3 is built from 15 residues. For the CDR3, the DNA is TGCGCCAGCAGCCAAGACTTACAGGGTGGGGATGAGCAGTTCTTC. It is translated as CASSQDLQGGDEQFF.

V gene TRBV6-6 combines with J gene TRBJ2-7; the match to TRBD1 covers 8 bases. Trimming at V came to 5 bases and at J to 7 bases, leaving 13 bases not matched to a gene. This CDR3 has 15 residues. Germline V gives CDR1 MNHNY, CDR2 SVGAGI (reference sequence). The CDR3 region has the DNA TGTGCCAGCAGTCTTCCGAGACAGGACAGGGAGGAGCAGTACTTC. Its translation is CASSLPRQDREEQYF.

The CDR3 loop reads CASSSQYNEQFF. The DNA for the CDR3 is TGTGCCAGTAGTTCCCAGTACAATGAGCAGTTCTTC. V gene TRBV19 combines with J gene TRBJ2-1; no clear D gene. The V and J ends lost 5 bases and 4 bases respectively, with 6 bases between them. The CDR3 has 12 amino acids. Germline lookup yields CDR1 LNHDA and CDR2 SQIVND (reference sequence).

This clone showed up just a few times. The rearrangement joins TRBV10-1 to TRBJ1-3; D is perhaps TRBD1 (5 bases). V dropped 0 bases and J dropped 7 bases, with 10 bases sitting between them. The CDR3 has 14 residues. Germline loops: CDR1 WNHNN, CDR2 SYGVQD (reference sequence). DNA for the CDR3: TGCGCCAGCAGTGAGTCGCGGGGACGGAACACCATATATTTT. Translation: CASSESRGRNTIYF.

As DNA, the CDR3 is TGTGCCAGCTCCGCGGGGGGGTCTTACGAGCAGTACTTC. Translating it yields CASSAGGSYEQYF. The chain links TRBV18 to TRBJ2-7; 9 nucleotides agree with TRBD2. Germline-derived CDR1 and CDR2 are KGHSH and LQKENI. With 6 bases clipped from V and 4 bases from J, the junction kept 4 bases outside the gene matches. CDR3 length equals 13 residues.